This note documents a single T cell receptor beta chain sequence. Its specificity is not known. The data belong to a study of Tregs in tolerant kidney transplant recipients. The study's findings and limits: Biological reproducibility was not directly addressed in this study.

Generated by immunoSEQ multiplex PCR, the TCRdb table keeps only in-frame clones and is missing some. The sample lists some 110,000 clones, about 90% seen once, with around 0.6% in the top ten. The sequenced material came from CD4+ T cells from blood. The source is a human donor in good health.

This CDR3 reads CASSLGSGSPGTDTQYF. CDR3 DNA: TGTGCCAGCAGTTTAGGAAGCGGGAGCCCCGGGACAGATACGCAGTATTTT. The chain is built from TRBV28 and TRBJ2-3, with 8 bases identical to TRBD2. The CDR3 is 17 amino acids. Germline trimming cut 2 bases from V and 3 bases from J; bases unmatched to any gene: 10. Germline V lookup: CDR1 MDHEN, CDR2 SYDVKM.